The 23 T cell receptor beta chains below all came from one sample that was sequenced in a study of Ad26.COV2.S vaccination and SARS-CoV-2 variants. Some clones are missing from TCRdb's copy, which holds only in-frame ones; the method was immunoSEQ multiplex PCR. Seen here are hundreds of thousands of clones, about 89% observed once, and the top ten hold approximately 5%. Stated treatment: 15 to 20 received Ad26.COV2.S at low or high dose, single or two shots; several received placebo; per-sample allocation not given. Sampling was performed 63 days after the first vaccine or placebo injection. Here the sequenced sample was peripheral blood, taken in a trial of Ad26.COV2.S vaccine versus placebo. All receptors derive from a person aged 18-60 years who received the Ad26.COV2.S COVID-19 vaccine or a placebo.

This chain links TRBV6-6 with TRBJ2-5, with 10 bases aligning to TRBD1. This CDR3 is 17 amino acids long. Unmatched junction bases numbered 10, after V lost 5 bases and J lost 1 base. Per germline, CDR1 MNHNY and CDR2 SVGAGI (reference sequence). CDR3 amino acids: CASSQRSGTGAQETQYF. The CDR3 region has the DNA TGTGCCAGCAGTCAACGGTCCGGGACAGGGGCCCAAGAGACCCAGTACTTC.

This sequence joins TRBV6-1 and TRBJ1-1; a possible D gene is TRBD1 (5 bases). Trimming removed 2 bases from V and 4 bases from J, with 14 bases in between. This CDR3 is 15 amino acids long. The germline V gene has CDR1 MNHNS and CDR2 SASEGT. The chain's CDR3 is CASSESRDPGTEAFF. CDR3 sequence (DNA): TGTGCCAGCAGTGAATCGAGGGACCCGGGCACTGAAGCTTTCTTT.

V and J are TRBV19 and TRBJ2-6, with D perhaps TRBD2 (7 bases). Between the trimmed V and J ends, which lost 3 bases and 2 bases, there was a span of 11 bases. Germline V gene data show CDR1 as LNHDA and CDR2 as SQIVND (reference sequence). The CDR3 sequence is 16 residues long. CDR3 amino acids: CASSIQGTTGANVLTF. The CDR3 DNA is TGTGCCAGTAGTATCCAGGGGACTACTGGGGCCAACGTCCTGACTTTC.

This sequence joins TRBV7-8 and TRBJ2-7; 8 bases are shared with TRBD1. The CDR3 totals 14 residues. V shed 5 bases and J 2 bases; nucleotides not matched to a gene: 5. The germline V gene has CDR1 SGHVS and CDR2 FQNEAQ. The chain's CDR3 is CASSPTDRAYEQYF. In DNA, the CDR3 is TGTGCCAGCAGCCCAACGGACAGGGCCTACGAGCAGTACTTC.

The chain couples TRBV5-4 to TRBJ2-1; TRBD2 matches at 14 bases. Per the germline V gene, CDR1 is SGHNT and CDR2 is YYREEE (reference sequence). V was pared by 3 bases and J by 2 bases, with 4 bases of the junction left unmatched. This CDR3 contains 17 residues. As DNA, the CDR3 is TGTGCCAGCAGCTCGGGACTAGCGGGGGCCCCCTACAATGAGCAGTTCTTC. This gives the protein CASSSGLAGAPYNEQFF.

The chain carries TRBV5-1 and TRBJ1-1; no firm D call. V was cut by 0 bases and J by 1 base, with 7 bases left in between. The length of the CDR3 is 14 residues. Germline V lookup: CDR1 SGHRS, CDR2 YFSETQ. For the CDR3, the DNA is TGCGCCAGCAGCTTGGTGGCAGGGAACACTGAAGCTTTCTTT. It encodes CASSLVAGNTEAFF.

This chain joins TRBV5-1 and TRBJ2-7; a possible D gene is TRBD1 (6 bases). This CDR3 has 14 residues. The germline V gene has CDR1 SGHRS and CDR2 YFSETQ. V shed 4 bases and J shed 5 bases, with 16 bases lying between them. The CDR3: CASSQTTGRDEQYF. CDR3 nucleotides: TGCGCCAGCAGCCAGACGACAGGTCGTGACGAGCAGTACTTC.

The chain uses TRBV6-5 and TRBJ2-5; D may be TRBD1 (6 bases). In germline, CDR1 is MNHEY, CDR2 SVGAGI. V lost 5 bases, J lost 3 bases, and 10 bases lay in between. This CDR3 contains 13 residues. In nucleotides, the CDR3 is TGTGCCAGCAGTCACCGGGACAAAGAGACCCAGTACTTC. Residues: CASSHRDKETQYF.

V and J are TRBV28 and TRBJ1-2; 8 positions agree with TRBD1. Unmatched junction bases numbered 8, after V lost 4 bases and J lost 4 bases. The germline CDR1 and CDR2 sequences are MDHEN and SYDVKM. There are 15 residues in the CDR3. This chain's CDR3 is CASSYRPGGGYGYTF. For the CDR3, the DNA is TGTGCCAGCAGTTACCGACCAGGGGGCGGCTATGGCTACACCTTC.

This clone has just a few counts. The chain carries TRBV15 and TRBJ2-5, with D uncertain. Germline values: CDR1 LNHNV, CDR2 YYDKDF (reference sequence). The CDR3 runs to 13 residues. Trimming pared 2 bases from V and 4 bases from J, leaving 8 bases between. The CDR3 region has the DNA TGTGCCACCAGCAGACAGCGAGGAGAGACCCAGTACTTC. It encodes CATSRQRGETQYF.

This chain uses TRBV4-1 with TRBJ2-7; D is ambiguous. There are 14 residues in the CDR3. Germline V gene data show CDR1 as MGHRA and CDR2 as YSYEKL. V lost 1 base and J lost 0, with 7 bases in between. CDR3 sequence: CASSQGRYSYEQYF. In DNA, the CDR3 is TGCGCCAGCAGCCAAGGACGATACTCCTACGAGCAGTACTTC.

This chain uses TRBV6-6 with TRBJ1-3; D perhaps matches TRBD1 (6 bases). CDR1 is MNHNY, CDR2 SVGAGI, per germline (reference sequence). This CDR3 has 15 amino acids. V was clipped by 5 bases and J by 4 bases, with 15 bases between them. The CDR3 DNA is TGTGCCAGCAGTCCGGACAGAACCCGCGGAAACACCATATATTTT. It is translated as CASSPDRTRGNTIYF.

V usage is TRBV10-3 and J usage is TRBJ2-7; 8 bases are a match to TRBD2. V was clipped by 4 bases and J by 4 bases; unmatched bases: 3. The CDR3 has 13 residues. The germline CDR1 and CDR2 sequences are ENHRY and SYGVKD. As DNA, the CDR3 is TGTGCCATCAGTGTCCTAGCGGGTTACGAGCAGTACTTC. Protein: CAISVLAGYEQYF.

This clone was seen a handful of times. The chain carries TRBV3-1 (or the pseudogene TRBV3-2) and TRBJ1-6; D is uncertain. V was shortened by 4 bases and J by 10 bases, with 11 bases between the two germline ends. CDR3 length: 13 residues. From germline, CDR1 is LGHDT and CDR2 YNNKEL (reference sequence). The CDR3 sequence is CASSRTSSSPLHF. In DNA form, the CDR3 reads TGTGCCAGCAGCCGTACATCCAGCTCACCCCTCCACTTT.

This clone has a single count. The V and J genes are TRBV27 and TRBJ1-6; D ambiguous. V dropped 4 bases and J dropped 9 bases, with 19 bases sitting between them. The CDR3 covers 16 residues. Germline CDR1 is MNHEY and CDR2 is SMNVEV (reference sequence). CDR3 in amino acids: CASSSIPFREGSPLHF. CDR3 DNA sequence: TGTGCCAGCAGTTCGATCCCTTTTCGAGAGGGTTCACCCCTCCACTTT.

The J gene is TRBJ2-3, the V gene TRBV7-8; no definite D call. CDR3 length: 10 amino acids. From germline, CDR1 is SGHVS and CDR2 FQNEAQ. V lost 1 base to trimming and J lost 7 bases, with 0 bases between them. The CDR3 DNA reads TGTGCCAGCAGCTTAGATACGCAGTATTTT. Its translation: CASSLDTQYF.

V gene TRBV4-1 combines with J gene TRBJ1-6; D is uncertain. The CDR3 sequence is 15 residues long. Per germline, CDR1 MGHRA and CDR2 YSYEKL. V was trimmed by 0 bases and J by 5 bases, leaving 8 bases between them. CDR3 sequence: CASSQEWENNSPLHF. The CDR3 DNA sequence: TGCGCCAGCAGCCAAGAGTGGGAGAATAATTCACCCCTCCACTTT.

A few counts support this clone. The V and J genes are TRBV9 and TRBJ2-7, with unresolved D. Between the trimmed V and J ends, which lost 3 bases and 6 bases, there was a span of 13 bases. This CDR3 is built from 13 residues. From germline, CDR1 is SGDLS and CDR2 YYNGEE. The CDR3: CASSGNPDGEQYF. CDR3 bases: TGTGCCAGCAGCGGAAACCCCGACGGCGAGCAGTACTTC.

This chain uses TRBV14 with TRBJ2-3; no clear D. Trimming stripped 7 bases from V and 0 bases from J, with 8 bases between. Per the germline V gene, CDR1 is SGHDN and CDR2 is FVKESK. The CDR3 has 13 residues. The CDR3, as DNA: TGTGCCAGCAATCGGCCTAGCACAGATACGCAGTATTTT. Amino acids: CASNRPSTDTQYF. Looking up the rest from reference TRBV14 and TRBJ2-3 gives the full variable domain: EAGVTQFPSHSVIEKGQTVTLRCDPISGHDNLYWYRRVMGKEIKFLLHFVKESKQDESGMPNNRFLAERTGGTYSTLKVQPAELEDSGVYFCASNRPSTDTQYFGPGTRLTVL.

CDR3 in DNA: TGTGCCAGCAGTTCAATTCAGGGAGGGGACAGGGACTACGAGCAGTACTTC. This encodes CASSSIQGGDRDYEQYF. The genes are TRBV27 and TRBJ2-7, with 9 bases lining up with TRBD1. Germline CDR1 MNHEY, CDR2 SMNVEV (reference sequence). V shed 4 bases and J 3 bases; nucleotides not matched to a gene: 13. The CDR3 has 17 amino acids.

This rearrangement joins TRBV9 to TRBJ1-2; unclear D gene. CDR3 length equals 13 residues. V lost 3 bases and J lost 4, with 10 bases in between. Germline V lookup: CDR1 SGDLS, CDR2 YYNGEE. As DNA, the CDR3 is TGTGCCAGCAGCGCAGGAGTAAGCTATGGCTACACCTTC. It translates to CASSAGVSYGYTF.

The V and J genes are TRBV5-4 and TRBJ2-3, with D uncertain. V was shortened by 4 bases and J by 0 bases, with 12 bases between the two germline ends. The CDR3 extends over 15 amino acids. Germline V gene sequence: CDR1 SGHNT, CDR2 YYREEE (reference sequence). CDR3 nucleotides: TGTGCCAGCAGCCTTGACAAATACAGCACAGATACGCAGTATTTT. Translating it yields CASSLDKYSTDTQYF.

The J gene is TRBJ1-1, the V gene TRBV30; 7 bases match TRBD1. Germline-derived CDR1 and CDR2 are GTSNPN and SVGIG (reference sequence). Trimming removed 0 bases from V and 10 bases from J; junction bases left unmatched: 8. CDR3 length equals 13 residues. Written as DNA, the CDR3 is TGTGCCTGGAGTGTATACCAGGGGGTTGGAGCTTTCTTT. This translates into CAWSVYQGVGAFF.